These T cell receptor beta chains were read from a single sample in a study of blood T cell repertoires in COVID-19. Here immunoSEQ multiplex PCR was the method, and the copy in TCRdb shows in-frame clones only, minus some. The data show 21,000 or so clones, over 75% seen once. The specimen was peripheral blood. These receptor sequences come from a man aged 45-65 years with active COVID-19. Both conserved end residues are part of each CDR3. Fields, in order: clone size, J gene, D gene, V gene, CDR3 DNA, CDR3 protein. The D gene is left open where the match is weak. Clone size appears in some rows only: once, few, many, or a class for an expanded clone.

clone_size: .; j_call: TRBJ1-2; d_call: .; v_call: TRBV5-1; cdr3_nt: TGCGCCAGCAAGTCGATCCCGGGAACCCATGGCTACACCTTC; cdr3_aa: CASKSIPGTHGYTF
clone_size: few; j_call: TRBJ1-2; d_call: .; v_call: TRBV6-1; cdr3_nt: TGTGCCAGCAGTGAAAGAGGGCTGGCGAGTGGCTACACCTTC; cdr3_aa: CASSERGLASGYTF
clone_size: .; j_call: TRBJ2-5; d_call: .; v_call: TRBV10-3; cdr3_nt: TGTGCCATCAGTGAGTCTAGGGGGAGAGAGACCCAGTACTTC; cdr3_aa: CAISESRGRETQYF
clone_size: .; j_call: TRBJ1-2; d_call: TRBD1; v_call: TRBV5-1; cdr3_nt: TGCGCCAGCAGCAGGGACAGTAACTATGGCTACACCTTC; cdr3_aa: CASSRDSNYGYTF
clone_size: once; j_call: TRBJ1-2; d_call: TRBD1; v_call: TRBV7-9; cdr3_nt: TGTGCCAGCAGCCAGGGGGCAGGGGTCGGCTACACCTTC; cdr3_aa: CASSQGAGVGYTF
clone_size: once; j_call: TRBJ2-3; d_call: TRBD2; v_call: TRBV7-9; cdr3_nt: TGTGCCAGCAGCCCCTCGGGGGGATCGACAGATACGCAGTATTTT; cdr3_aa: CASSPSGGSTDTQYF
clone_size: .; j_call: TRBJ2-7; d_call: .; v_call: TRBV7-3; cdr3_nt: TGTGCCAGCAGCTTACAGGGTTCCGGCACCTACGAGCAGTACTTC; cdr3_aa: CASSLQGSGTYEQYF
clone_size: medium-sized; j_call: TRBJ1-1; d_call: TRBD1; v_call: TRBV5-4; cdr3_nt: TGTGCCAGCAGCACCTCCAGGGGGCAGACTGAAGCTTTCTTT; cdr3_aa: CASSTSRGQTEAFF
clone_size: once; j_call: TRBJ2-1; d_call: .; v_call: TRBV7-9; cdr3_nt: TGTGCCAGCAGCTTAGCATTAGGTGGGGGGAACAATGAGCAGTTCTTC; cdr3_aa: CASSLALGGGNNEQFF
clone_size: .; j_call: TRBJ1-2; d_call: .; v_call: TRBV19; cdr3_nt: TGTGCCAGTGCGGCTGTGGGGGGAAACTATGGCTACACCTTC; cdr3_aa: CASAAVGGNYGYTF
clone_size: few; j_call: TRBJ2-1; d_call: .; v_call: TRBV6-6; cdr3_nt: TGTGCCAGCAGTTACCAGGGCAGCTCCTACAATGAGCAGTTCTTC; cdr3_aa: CASSYQGSSYNEQFF
clone_size: .; j_call: TRBJ1-5; d_call: .; v_call: TRBV5-1; cdr3_nt: TGCGCCAGCAGCTTGAACGGTAATCAGCCCCAGCATTTT; cdr3_aa: CASSLNGNQPQHF
clone_size: .; j_call: TRBJ2-7; d_call: TRBD1; v_call: TRBV5-6; cdr3_nt: TGTGCCAGCAGCTCGGACAGGGGCCTCTACGAGCAGTACTTC; cdr3_aa: CASSSDRGLYEQYF
clone_size: few; j_call: TRBJ1-6; d_call: .; v_call: TRBV7-2; cdr3_nt: TGTGCCAGCAGCTTCGGTTCACCCCTCCACTTT; cdr3_aa: CASSFGSPLHF
clone_size: .; j_call: TRBJ1-5; d_call: .; v_call: TRBV7-6; cdr3_nt: TGTGCCAGCAGCCCACACAGCAATCAGCCCCAGCATTTT; cdr3_aa: CASSPHSNQPQHF
clone_size: .; j_call: TRBJ2-3; d_call: .; v_call: TRBV3-1/TRBV3-2; cdr3_nt: TGTGCCAGCAGCCAAGATCTAGAAGGCACAGATACGCAGTATTTT; cdr3_aa: CASSQDLEGTDTQYF
clone_size: .; j_call: TRBJ2-5; d_call: .; v_call: TRBV4-1; cdr3_nt: TGCGCCAGCAGCTACACGAGCGCAACGTCGGAGACCCAGTACTTC; cdr3_aa: CASSYTSATSETQYF
clone_size: .; j_call: TRBJ2-2; d_call: TRBD2; v_call: TRBV19; cdr3_nt: TGTGCCAGTAGCCGCTTTCTAGCGGGGGGGCCGGACACCGGGGAGCTGTTTTTT; cdr3_aa: CASSRFLAGGPDTGELFF
clone_size: .; j_call: TRBJ1-3; d_call: .; v_call: TRBV9; cdr3_nt: TGTGCCAGCAGCGTGGAGCCGGGGGGGTCTGGAAACACCATATATTTT; cdr3_aa: CASSVEPGGSGNTIYF
clone_size: once; j_call: TRBJ1-5; d_call: TRBD1; v_call: TRBV7-9; cdr3_nt: TGTGCCAGCAGCTCCGGGACAGGTGGCAATCAGCCCCAGCATTTT; cdr3_aa: CASSSGTGGNQPQHF
clone_size: .; j_call: TRBJ1-6; d_call: TRBD1; v_call: TRBV11-3; cdr3_nt: TGTGCCAGCAGCTTTCGTCAGGGGGTAAATTCACCCCTCCACTTT; cdr3_aa: CASSFRQGVNSPLHF
clone_size: .; j_call: TRBJ2-7; d_call: TRBD2; v_call: TRBV4-1; cdr3_nt: TGCGCCAGCAGCCAGGGGGACTATTCCTACGAGCAGTACTTC; cdr3_aa: CASSQGDYSYEQYF
clone_size: .; j_call: TRBJ1-4; d_call: .; v_call: TRBV27; cdr3_nt: TGTGCCAGCAGTTTAAGGATCCGAGGTGAAAAACTGTTTTTT; cdr3_aa: CASSLRIRGEKLFF
clone_size: .; j_call: TRBJ1-1; d_call: .; v_call: TRBV7-8; cdr3_nt: TGTGCCAGCAGCTTATACGTCGCGAGGACTGAAGCTTTCTTT; cdr3_aa: CASSLYVARTEAFF
clone_size: .; j_call: TRBJ1-1; d_call: TRBD1; v_call: TRBV27; cdr3_nt: TGTGCCAGCAGTTGGGACAGGGAAAACACTGAAGCTTTCTTT; cdr3_aa: CASSWDRENTEAFF
clone_size: .; j_call: TRBJ2-1; d_call: TRBD2; v_call: TRBV19; cdr3_nt: TGTGCCAGTAGTAACCCTAGCGGGGGGGCGTTGGAGCAGTTCTTC; cdr3_aa: CASSNPSGGALEQFF
clone_size: .; j_call: TRBJ2-2; d_call: .; v_call: TRBV4-3; cdr3_nt: TGCGCCAGCAGCCAAGAGGGGAGAGTAGGAACCACCGGGGAGCTGTTTTTT; cdr3_aa: CASSQEGRVGTTGELFF
clone_size: .; j_call: TRBJ1-1; d_call: .; v_call: TRBV11-3; cdr3_nt: TGTGCCAGCAGCGAAACAGGGTTGAACACTGAAGCTTTCTTT; cdr3_aa: CASSETGLNTEAFF
clone_size: .; j_call: TRBJ1-2; d_call: .; v_call: TRBV6-5; cdr3_nt: TGTGCCAGCACCGAGGAGGGCTATGGCTACACCTTC; cdr3_aa: CASTEEGYGYTF
clone_size: .; j_call: TRBJ2-7; d_call: TRBD1; v_call: TRBV7-9; cdr3_nt: TGTGCCAGCAGCCCGGACAGGGGAAGGTACGAGCAGTACTTC; cdr3_aa: CASSPDRGRYEQYF
clone_size: few; j_call: TRBJ2-1; d_call: TRBD2; v_call: TRBV18; cdr3_nt: TGTGCCAGCTCGGCTAGCGGGGGACCCTACAATGAGCAGTTCTTC; cdr3_aa: CASSASGGPYNEQFF
clone_size: .; j_call: TRBJ2-5; d_call: TRBD2; v_call: TRBV27; cdr3_nt: TGTGCCAGCAGTTCCAGACTAGCGGGGGGTCGTTATCAAGAGACCCAGTACTTC; cdr3_aa: CASSSRLAGGRYQETQYF
clone_size: .; j_call: TRBJ2-2; d_call: .; v_call: TRBV6-5; cdr3_nt: TGTGCCAGCAGATTACAGGACGGCGGGGAGCTGTTTTTT; cdr3_aa: CASRLQDGGELFF
clone_size: .; j_call: TRBJ2-1; d_call: .; v_call: TRBV4-3; cdr3_nt: TGCGCCAGCAGCCAAGAGGACGGGGGCTCCTACAATGAGCAGTTCTTC; cdr3_aa: CASSQEDGGSYNEQFF
clone_size: few; j_call: TRBJ1-6; d_call: .; v_call: TRBV18; cdr3_nt: TGTGCCAGCTCAGAGGTTTTCAGTAATTCACCCCTCCACTTT; cdr3_aa: CASSEVFSNSPLHF
clone_size: .; j_call: TRBJ2-5; d_call: TRBD2; v_call: TRBV5-1; cdr3_nt: TGCGCCAGCAGCTTTACTAGCGGGGGGGCGCAGACCCAGTACTTC; cdr3_aa: CASSFTSGGAQTQYF
clone_size: .; j_call: TRBJ1-3; d_call: TRBD1; v_call: TRBV7-9; cdr3_nt: TGTGCCAGCAGCCCTGACAGGGAACCTGGAAACACCATATATTTT; cdr3_aa: CASSPDREPGNTIYF
clone_size: .; j_call: TRBJ1-4; d_call: .; v_call: TRBV5-4; cdr3_nt: TGTGCCAGCAGCTTGGATCGGGGGAATGAAAAACTGTTTTTT; cdr3_aa: CASSLDRGNEKLFF
clone_size: .; j_call: TRBJ1-5; d_call: .; v_call: TRBV15; cdr3_nt: TGTGCCACCAGCAGAGACAGTTCCAATCAGCCCCAGCATTTT; cdr3_aa: CATSRDSSNQPQHF
clone_size: .; j_call: TRBJ2-5; d_call: .; v_call: TRBV5-6; cdr3_nt: TGTGCCAGCAGCTTGATGACAGTGGGGTACCAAGAGACCCAGTACTTC; cdr3_aa: CASSLMTVGYQETQYF
clone_size: .; j_call: TRBJ2-5; d_call: TRBD2; v_call: TRBV11-2; cdr3_nt: TGTGCCAGCAGCTTAATCCGGCGGGGGACTGCTTTCCAAGAGACCCAGTACTTC; cdr3_aa: CASSLIRRGTAFQETQYF
clone_size: few; j_call: TRBJ1-2; d_call: TRBD1; v_call: TRBV7-9; cdr3_nt: TGTGCCATCCCGCTCGGGACAGGTTTTGCTCGTTCTGGAGGTGGCTACACCTTC; cdr3_aa: CAIPLGTGFARSGGGYTF
clone_size: .; j_call: TRBJ2-3; d_call: TRBD2; v_call: TRBV11-2; cdr3_nt: TGTGCCAGCAGCTTGGGACTAGTATTGACAGATACGCAGTATTTT; cdr3_aa: CASSLGLVLTDTQYF
clone_size: .; j_call: TRBJ2-7; d_call: .; v_call: TRBV6-5; cdr3_nt: TGTGCCAGCAGTTATCCAGGGGCCTACGAGCAGTACTTC; cdr3_aa: CASSYPGAYEQYF
clone_size: once; j_call: TRBJ1-5; d_call: .; v_call: TRBV19; cdr3_nt: TGTGCCAGTAGTATAAAACAGGGCGGCAATCAGCCCCAGCATTTT; cdr3_aa: CASSIKQGGNQPQHF
clone_size: .; j_call: TRBJ2-7; d_call: TRBD2; v_call: TRBV2; cdr3_nt: TGTGCCAGCAGTGTTAGCGGGGGGAACTACGAGCAGTACTTC; cdr3_aa: CASSVSGGNYEQYF